Below, 17 T cell receptor beta chains from the same sample are listed, as sequenced in a study of siplizumab effects on memory and regulatory T cells. Here immunoSEQ multiplex PCR was the method, and the copy in TCRdb shows in-frame clones only, minus some. The sample lists some 100,000 clones, approximately 92% occurring once. Input material: CD4+ T cells sorted from blood. The source is a human donor in good health. Some clones in this sample may be carry-over from other donors' samples.

CDR3 in amino acids: CAWASGGTYNEQFF. As DNA, the CDR3 is TGTGCCTGGGCCTCTGGCGGAACCTACAATGAGCAGTTCTTC. This rearrangement joins TRBV30 to TRBJ2-1; D gene uncertain. Germline lookup yields CDR1 GTSNPN and CDR2 SVGIG (reference sequence). This CDR3 spans 14 amino acids. Trimming took 5 bases from V and 2 from J, leaving 13 bases between them.

The V call is TRBV27, the J call TRBJ2-1, with TRBD2 matching 12 bases. The ends lost 5 bases at V and 9 bases at J; junction bases unmatched: 8. This CDR3 contains 15 residues. Germline-derived CDR1 and CDR2 are MNHEY and SMNVEV (reference sequence). The CDR3 DNA reads TGTGCCAGCAGTCTAAGACTAGCGGGAGACTCTGAGCAGTTCTTC. Translating it yields CASSLRLAGDSEQFF.

The chain combines TRBV11-2 with TRBJ2-2; D may be TRBD1 (8 bases). The CDR3 sequence is 15 residues long. Germline loops: CDR1 SGHAT, CDR2 FQNNGV. Trimming took off 6 bases at V and 6 bases at J, with 17 bases between the two ends. The CDR3 region is CASRKTGGRAGELFF. The CDR3 DNA reads TGTGCCAGCAGAAAAACAGGGGGGAGGGCCGGGGAGCTGTTTTTT.

This clone was observed a single time. The rearrangement joins TRBV7-8 to TRBJ2-2; D possibly corresponds to TRBD1 (7 bases). CDR1 SGHVS and CDR2 FQNEAQ come from the germline V gene. V lost 4 bases to trimming and J lost 2 bases, with 11 bases between them. CDR3 length: 15 amino acids. The CDR3 region has the DNA TGTGCCAGCAGCTCGCGGGACAGAAACACCGGGGAGCTGTTTTTT. This sequence encodes CASSSRDRNTGELFF.

V is TRBV4-1 and J is TRBJ1-2, with TRBD1 as a possible D gene (6 bases). Looked up from germline, CDR1 is MGHRA and CDR2 is YSYEKL. The CDR3 is 15 amino acids. V lost 2 bases to trimming and J lost 4 bases, with 14 bases between them. This chain's CDR3 is CASSQTPGAGYGYTF. The CDR3 nucleotides read TGCGCCAGCAGCCAAACCCCGGGGGCGGGCTATGGCTACACCTTC.

The CDR3 loop reads CSARSGVGQYF. Here the CDR3 DNA reads TGCAGTGCTAGGAGCGGGGTCGGGCAGTACTTC. The chain uses TRBV20-1 and TRBJ2-7, with 7 bases aligning to TRBD2. CDR1 is DFQATT and CDR2 is SNEGSKA in the germline V gene (reference sequence). The junction had 5 bases not matched to a gene; V was cut back by 3 bases and J by 9 bases. This CDR3 contains 11 residues.

This sequence joins TRBV4-2 and TRBJ2-6, with 9 nucleotides matching TRBD1. The CDR3 has 17 residues. Germline loops: CDR1 LGHNA, CDR2 YNFKEQ. The V gene end was trimmed by 8 bases and the J gene end by 0 bases; junction bases not matched to a gene: 8. CDR3 sequence (DNA): TGTGCCAGCTCACAGGGGGCCCCCCTCTCTGGGGCCAACGTCCTGACTTTC. Translated: CASSQGAPLSGANVLTF.

The chain combines TRBV9 with TRBJ1-1; D remains ambiguous. CDR1 and CDR2 from the germline V gene are SGDLS and YYNGEE. The CDR3 consists of 13 residues. V was clipped by 0 bases and J by 4 bases, with 7 bases between them. The CDR3 sequence is CASSVGVSTEAFF. The CDR3 DNA follows: TGTGCCAGCAGCGTAGGGGTGAGCACTGAAGCTTTCTTT.

V gene TRBV7-9 combines with J gene TRBJ2-7; the match to TRBD1 covers 7 bases. This CDR3 is 15 amino acids long. V was pared by 4 bases and J by 0 bases, with 6 bases of the junction left unmatched. From germline, CDR1 is SEHNR and CDR2 FQNEAQ (reference sequence). The CDR3 sequence is CASSSWDSYSYEQYF. In nucleotides, the CDR3 is TGTGCCAGCAGCTCTTGGGACAGTTACTCCTACGAGCAGTACTTC.

This sequence joins TRBV19 and TRBJ2-3; D may be TRBD2 (5 bases). The V gene lost 4 bases and the J gene lost 2 bases, with 10 bases spanning the gap. The CDR3 contains 14 residues. CDR1 is LNHDA and CDR2 is SQIVND in the germline V gene (reference sequence). The CDR3 reads CASSTGILTDTQYF. CDR3 DNA: TGTGCCAGTAGTACCGGGATCCTCACAGATACGCAGTATTTT.

This clone was counted a single time. The chain links TRBV1 to TRBJ2-2; the DNA was not used to check the table's D call, TRBD2. TRBV1 is a known pseudogene. The CDR3 is 17 amino acids. CDR3 protein: CTSSQVSGRPFTGELFF. As DNA, the CDR3 is TGCACCAGCAGCCAAGTGTCCGGGAGGCCTTTCACCGGGGAGCTGTTTTTT.

The chain links TRBV14 to TRBJ2-3; weak D call: TRBD2 (6 bases). CDR3 length: 16 residues. Trimming left V 4 bases short and J 2 bases short, with 16 bases between. Germline V gene sequence: CDR1 SGHDN, CDR2 FVKESK. CDR3 region: CASSPLRDFDTDTQYF. In DNA form, the CDR3 reads TGTGCCAGCAGCCCCCTTCGGGACTTCGACACAGATACGCAGTATTTT.

The chain carries TRBV19 and TRBJ2-7; 13 bases are a match to TRBD2. Germline V lookup: CDR1 LNHDA, CDR2 SQIVND (reference sequence). V shed 2 bases, J shed 6 bases, and the junction held 4 bases outside the gene matches. This CDR3 contains 15 residues. The CDR3 DNA sequence: TGTGCCAGTAGTATACGGACTAGCGGGAGTTTCGAGCAGTACTTC. Encoded protein: CASSIRTSGSFEQYF.

V gene TRBV11-3 combines with J gene TRBJ2-1; no reliable D call. Germline V gene lookup returns CDR1 SGHNT and CDR2 YENEEA. Trimming stripped 5 bases from V and 3 bases from J, with 5 bases between. CDR3 length: 12 residues. The CDR3 loop is CASSPDYNEQFF. CDR3 sequence (DNA): TGTGCCAGCAGCCCGGACTACAATGAGCAGTTCTTC.

This chain connects TRBV19 to TRBJ1-5, with a tentative D call TRBD1 (5 bases). CDR3 size: 14 residues. Germline V gives CDR1 LNHDA, CDR2 SQIVND (reference sequence). Trimming left V 3 bases short and J 4 bases short, with 10 bases between. The CDR3 loop reads CASSIRTGNQPQHF. The CDR3 DNA follows: TGTGCCAGTAGTATTCGTACAGGTAATCAGCCCCAGCATTTT.

The rearrangement links TRBV5-6 to TRBJ2-7, with TRBD2 as a possible D gene (5 bases). The germline gives CDR1 SGHDT, CDR2 YYEEEE. Trimming stripped 4 bases from V and 12 bases from J, with 17 bases between. The CDR3 totals 12 residues. DNA for the CDR3: TGTGCCAGCAGCATGGTATTGGGGAGTTGGTACTTC. It encodes CASSMVLGSWYF. Using reference TRBV5-6 and TRBJ2-7 for the parts outside the CDR3, the full variable domain is DAGVTQSPTHLIKTRGQQVTLRCSPKSGHDTVSWYQQALGQGPQFIFQYYEEEERQRGNFPDRFSGHQFPNYSSELNVNALLLGDSALYLCASSMVLGSWYFGPGTRLTVT.

The gene calls are TRBV6-1 and TRBJ1-1; no definite D call. V was cut by 7 bases and J by 1 base, with 10 bases left in between. The CDR3 spans 13 residues. Germline V gives CDR1 MNHNS, CDR2 SASEGT. The DNA of the CDR3 is TGTGCCAGCACGCACGGAGGGAACACTGAAGCTTTCTTT. Protein sequence: CASTHGGNTEAFF.